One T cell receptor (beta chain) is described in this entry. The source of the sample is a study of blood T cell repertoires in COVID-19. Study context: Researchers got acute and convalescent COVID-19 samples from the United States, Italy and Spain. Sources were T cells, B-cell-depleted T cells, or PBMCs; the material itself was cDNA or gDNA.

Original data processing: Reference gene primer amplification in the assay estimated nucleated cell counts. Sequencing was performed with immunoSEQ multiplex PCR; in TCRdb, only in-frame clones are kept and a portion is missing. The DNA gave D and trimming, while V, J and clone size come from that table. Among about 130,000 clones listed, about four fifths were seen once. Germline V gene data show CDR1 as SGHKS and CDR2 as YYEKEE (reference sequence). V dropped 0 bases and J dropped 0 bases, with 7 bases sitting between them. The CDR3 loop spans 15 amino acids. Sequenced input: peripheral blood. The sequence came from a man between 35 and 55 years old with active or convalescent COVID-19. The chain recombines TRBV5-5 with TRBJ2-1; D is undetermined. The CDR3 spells CASSLVRSSYNEQFF. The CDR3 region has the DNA TGTGCCAGCAGCTTGGTAAGGAGCTCCTACAATGAGCAGTTCTTC.